A selection of T cell receptor beta chains follows, all from one sample in a study of blood T cell repertoires in COVID-19. Using immunoSEQ multiplex PCR, the repertoire was profiled, and TCRdb retains in-frame clones only, with some absent. The top ten hold about 18% of the sample, which has 90,000 to 110,000 clones, less than 90% seen once. Sequenced: peripheral blood. These receptor sequences come from a woman in her sixties or seventies with acute or convalescent COVID-19. Both conserved end residues are part of each CDR3. The D gene is left open where the match is weak. Not every row has a clone size; where given, it reads once, few, many or a size class.

v_call	clone_size	d_call	j_call	cdr3_nt	cdr3_aa
TRBV20-1	NA	TRBD1	TRBJ2-3	TGCAGTGCGCGGGACAGGGATACGCAGTATTTT	CSARDRDTQYF
TRBV30	NA	NA	TRBJ1-4	TGTGCCTGGAGGTGGGGCGGGGAGGCAAAACTGTTTTTT	CAWRWGGEAKLFF
TRBV6-4	NA	NA	TRBJ1-4	TGTGCCAGCAGTGTCTCCAGCAGGGGATATGAAAAACTGTTTTTT	CASSVSSRGYEKLFF
TRBV28	NA	NA	TRBJ2-7	TGTGCCAGCAGTTGGGAACGGGACTCCTCGATTTGGGTCGAGCAGTACTTC	CASSWERDSSIWVEQYF
TRBV6-5	NA	NA	TRBJ1-1	TGTGCCAGCAGGCTGGACAGTCGAAGTAAAGCTTTCTTT	CASRLDSRSKAFF
TRBV29-1	NA	TRBD1	TRBJ1-5	TGCAGCGTAGCGGGACAGGGGGCCGGTCAGCCCCAGCATTTT	CSVAGQGAGQPQHF
TRBV4-1	NA	TRBD1	TRBJ2-6	TGCGCCAGTCAAACAGGGGATCGATTCAGCTCTGGGGCCAACGTCCTGACTTTC	CASQTGDRFSSGANVLTF
TRBV6-5	NA	TRBD1	TRBJ1-6	TGTGCCACGGTTGTTGGGACAGGGGTGGATTCACCCCTCCACTTT	CATVVGTGVDSPLHF
TRBV7-7	NA	NA	TRBJ2-2	TGTGCTAGCAGCCCTAGGAGCGTGACCGGGGAGCTGTTTTTT	CASSPRSVTGELFF
TRBV2	NA	NA	TRBJ1-1	TGTGCCAGCAGTGAAATTCAGAGGAGCCCTGAAGCTTTCTTT	CASSEIQRSPEAFF
TRBV10-3	NA	NA	TRBJ1-1	TGTGCCATCAGTGAAGGGGGGGGCCGTCAAGCTTTCTTT	CAISEGGGRQAFF
TRBV28	NA	NA	TRBJ2-3	TGTGCCAGCAGTGCGCACGACAACCCAGATACGCAGTATTTT	CASSAHDNPDTQYF
TRBV6-6	NA	NA	TRBJ2-1	TGTGCCAGCAGTTACCCATACAATGAGCAGTTCTTC	CASSYPYNEQFF
TRBV12-3/TRBV12-4	few	NA	TRBJ1-2	TGTGCCAGCAGTTTACAGGGTAGCTATGGCTACACCTTC	CASSLQGSYGYTF
TRBV6-5	NA	NA	TRBJ2-3	TGTGCCAGCAGTTATGGGGGGTTGGGCACAGATACGCAGTATTTT	CASSYGGLGTDTQYF
TRBV6-5	few	TRBD1	TRBJ1-2	TGTGCCAGCAGTTCAACACAACAGGGGACCTATGGCTACACCTTC	CASSSTQQGTYGYTF
TRBV6-6	NA	TRBD1	TRBJ1-5	TGTGCCAGCAGTAAGAGTGGGACAGGGGATTTGGCCCAGCATTTT	CASSKSGTGDLAQHF
TRBV19	NA	TRBD1	TRBJ2-1	TGTGCCAGTAGTGGGGACAGGGCTACTGAGCAGTTCTTC	CASSGDRATEQFF
TRBV7-3	NA	NA	TRBJ2-1	TGTGCCAGCAGTGGGGGCGGCTCCTACAATGAGCAGTTCTTC	CASSGGGSYNEQFF
TRBV27	NA	NA	TRBJ2-1	TGTGCCAGCAGTTTATTATCTAGCGTCAGCTCCTACAATGAGCAGTTCTTC	CASSLLSSVSSYNEQFF
TRBV6-6	NA	NA	TRBJ2-1	TGTGCCAGCAGTTCTCAGGGTTGGTCCTACAATGAGCAGTTCTTC	CASSSQGWSYNEQFF
TRBV5-6	NA	NA	TRBJ1-6	TGTGCCAGCAGCTTGGGTCATGCGGGTAGCGGACCCCTCCACTTT	CASSLGHAGSGPLHF
TRBV7-9	NA	TRBD1	TRBJ1-1	TGTGCCAGCAGCTACGGACAGGGAGAAACTGAAGCTTTCTTT	CASSYGQGETEAFF
TRBV18	once	NA	TRBJ2-1	TGTGCCAGCTCACCGACTAGGTTTGAGCAGTTCTTC	CASSPTRFEQFF
TRBV13	NA	TRBD1	TRBJ1-1	TGTGCCAGCAGCTTCGACAGGGTGCCCGAAGCTTTCTTT	CASSFDRVPEAFF
TRBV5-6	NA	NA	TRBJ1-4	TGTGCCAGCAGCTTGGGTCGTACAGCCGACAACCTCGGCGTGAAACTGTTTTTT	CASSLGRTADNLGVKLFF
TRBV28	NA	NA	TRBJ1-5	TGTGCCAGCATGGGGGCAGGGTATGTCAATCAGCCCCAGCATTTT	CASMGAGYVNQPQHF
TRBV6-6	NA	NA	TRBJ2-7	TGTGCCAGCAGTCCCGAGGGGGGGGAATACGAGCAGTACTTC	CASSPEGGEYEQYF
TRBV5-6	NA	NA	TRBJ1-3	TGTGCCAGCAGCTTGTTCCAGTCTGGAAACACCATATATTTT	CASSLFQSGNTIYF